The present T cell receptor beta chain was sequenced within a study of blood T cell repertoires in COVID-19. The authors' processing: Amplification with reference gene primers provided the estimates of nucleated cell counts. The repertoire was sequenced with immunoSEQ multiplex PCR; TCRdb's copy has only in-frame clones and lacks some. The V and J calls and clone size are taken from that table; D and trimming were inferred from the DNA. Of around 30,000 clones in the sample, about 90% were seen once. What was sequenced was peripheral blood. This clonotype was sampled from a human donor in a cohort sampled during active COVID-19.

CDR3 residues: CASSSQGGGTGELFF. The CDR3 coding sequence is TGTGCCAGCAGCTCCCAGGGTGGGGGGACCGGGGAGCTGTTTTTT. The V gene is TRBV7-2, the J gene TRBJ2-2; D might be TRBD2 (6 bases). Germline lookup yields CDR1 SGHTA and CDR2 FQGNSA. V was cut by 4 bases and J by 5 bases, with 14 bases left in between. The CDR3 length is 15 residues.